The next 9 T cell receptor beta chains were all read from a single sample in a study of blood T cell repertoires in COVID-19. Sequencing used immunoSEQ multiplex PCR; TCRdb keeps in-frame clones, though not all of them. The table records 140,000 or so clones, under 85% of them present only once. Sequencing was carried out using PBMCs or T cells enriched from blood (not recorded which). These receptors all come from a woman between 18 and 30 years old who had been exposed to COVID-19.

The count of this clone is one. The chain links TRBV11-2 to TRBJ1-1; TRBD1 matches at 7 bases. CDR3 length: 14 amino acids. Germline CDR1 and CDR2: SGHAT and FQNNGV. Trimming took 2 bases from V and 3 from J; bases not matched to a gene: 3. CDR3 protein: CASSLSRGDTEAFF. The CDR3 DNA reads TGTGCCAGCAGCTTATCCAGGGGGGACACTGAAGCTTTCTTT.

This clone has only one observation. The chain has TRBV2 and TRBJ1-5; D unclear. The V end lost 3 bases, the J end lost 11 bases, and 11 bases lay between the germline ends. Germline V gene data show CDR1 as SNHLY and CDR2 as FYNNEI. The CDR3 contains 12 residues. DNA for the CDR3: TGTGCCAGCAGTGAGAGAGAGAGGGCCCAGCATTTT. It yields the protein CASSERERAQHF.

Worth noting for this clone: This specimen includes other DNA sequences encoding the same CDR3. The chain uses TRBV18 and TRBJ2-2; D unclear. Deletions cut 0 bases from V and 1 base from J, with 9 bases between. Looked up from germline, CDR1 is KGHSH and CDR2 is LQKENI. The CDR3 contains 16 residues. The CDR3 region has the DNA TGTGCCAGCTCACCACCGACGGGTGGGAACACCGGGGAGCTGTTTTTT. This encodes CASSPPTGGNTGELFF.

CDR3 bases: TGTGCCAGCCGATCAGGGGTTCATGAAGCTTTCTTT. Amino acids: CASRSGVHEAFF. The chain uses TRBV19 and TRBJ1-1; a possible D gene is TRBD1 (6 bases). Germline-derived CDR1 and CDR2 are LNHDA and SQIVND (reference sequence). V lost 9 bases and J 7 bases, leaving 15 bases between the germline ends. The CDR3 is 12 amino acids.

This clone was observed a single time. The chain recombines TRBV27 with TRBJ2-2; 13 positions match TRBD2. This CDR3 contains 18 residues. Germline trimming cut 5 bases from V and 0 bases from J; bases unmatched to any gene: 6. Germline lookup yields CDR1 MNHEY and CDR2 SMNVEV (reference sequence). CDR3 in amino acids: CASSPYGTSGANTGELFF. Written as DNA, the CDR3 is TGTGCCAGCAGTCCATACGGGACTAGCGGGGCGAACACCGGGGAGCTGTTTTTT.

The rearrangement uses TRBV4-1 and TRBJ2-4, with D maybe TRBD1 (6 bases). From germline, CDR1 is MGHRA and CDR2 YSYEKL. V was cut by 0 bases and J by 0 bases, with 15 bases left in between. CDR3 length: 18 residues. In DNA, the CDR3 is TGCGCCAGCAGCCAAGAATCTTTGGGACACCAAGCCAAAAACATTCAGTACTTC. Protein sequence: CASSQESLGHQAKNIQYF.

This sequence joins TRBV15 and TRBJ2-5; weak D call: TRBD2 (6 bases). Trimming took 0 bases from V and 4 from J, leaving 12 bases between them. CDR3 length equals 15 residues. Germline loops: CDR1 LNHNV, CDR2 YYDKDF (reference sequence). CDR3 sequence (DNA): TGTGCCACCAGCAGAGATCTAGGCGGGATAGAGACCCAGTACTTC. Its translation is CATSRDLGGIETQYF.

The chain has TRBV4-1 and TRBJ2-7; 9 bases align to TRBD1. The CDR3 is made up of 18 amino acids. Losses at the gene ends were 0 bases for V and 0 bases for J; bases not matched to a gene: 9. The germline V gene encodes CDR1 MGHRA and CDR2 YSYEKL. CDR3 nucleotide sequence: TGCGCCAGCAGCCAAGATGCGCCGGGACAGGGTTCCTCCTACGAGCAGTACTTC. Residues: CASSQDAPGQGSSYEQYF.

The gene calls are TRBV27 and TRBJ2-2; D uncertain. Germline lookup yields CDR1 MNHEY and CDR2 SMNVEV (reference sequence). CDR3 length equals 15 residues. V was cut by 7 bases and J by 6 bases, with 18 bases left in between. The CDR3 protein is CASTLYSFAAGELFF. The CDR3 bases are TGTGCCAGCACCCTGTACAGTTTTGCCGCCGGGGAGCTGTTTTTT.